The rows below give T cell receptor beta chains drawn from one sample of a study of shared clonotypes between healthy human individuals. Clones were sequenced by immunoSEQ multiplex PCR, and TCRdb holds only the in-frame ones, with some missing. The table includes some 89,000 clones, around two thirds detected once. The sequenced sample consisted of memory CD8+ T cells sorted from blood. The source is a young man in good health. CDR3s leave out the opening cysteine and the closing phenylalanine or tryptophan.

TRBJ2-6 | TRBV29-1 | SVEVVESLGGSGANVLT
TRBJ1-2 | TRBV4-1 | ASSPNSGDHYGYT
TRBJ2-3 | TRBV9 | ASSVETGMSTDTQY
TRBJ2-5 | TRBV7-9 | ASSFPLWETQY
TRBJ1-5 | TRBV6-1 | ASSETTGIPQPQH
TRBJ2-5 | TRBV7-9 | ASSLSGYLETQY
TRBJ1-5 | TRBV4-1 | ASSQVQGNQPQH
TRBJ2-7 | TRBV28 | ASSTSGLAGVGYEQY
TRBJ2-4 | TRBV7-9 | ASSPFAVFRDLAKNIQY
TRBJ2-7 | TRBV25-1 | ASSESGGLAYEQY
TRBJ2-7 | TRBV27 | ASSPAFAYEQY
TRBJ2-7 | TRBV19 | ASSGLSYEQY
TRBJ2-2 | TRBV6-5 | ASSPQGSGELF
TRBJ2-1 | TRBV6-5 | ASSYPQSGGAGEQF
TRBJ1-4 | TRBV20-1 | SGEWGGLMF